There are many counts of the clone carrying this T cell receptor (beta chain). Its target is not known. This entry is derived from a study of T-cell reconstitution after alpha-beta-depleted transplantation in children. For TCRbeta, the library was prepared with unique molecular identifiers. TCRdb analysed the PCR reads with MiXCR anew, one entry per CDR3 protein. This table has 400,000 to 550,000 distinct CDR3 sequences, more than 9% appearing once. Whole-study results and caveats: Reports say that about two months after transplant, the alpha-beta T cells came out of several hundred graft clones that had expanded. Surviving recipient cells, namely T cells and thymic progenitors, were the source of high day-60 TCRbeta diversity in some patients. Counts and diversity of T cells one year after transplant came mostly from newly produced T cells.

The V end lost 3 bases, the J end lost 7 bases, and 16 bases lay between the germline ends. The CDR3 is 16 residues long. Germline V gives CDR1 SGHVS, CDR2 FNYEAQ. The sample in question was PBMCs, obtained before TCRalphabeta/CD19-depleted stem cell transplant. This clonotype was obtained from a child aged 2 to 15 with inherited bone marrow failure, due to receive a stem cell transplant. This rearrangement joins TRBV7-6 to TRBJ1-6; TRBD1 might be the D (6 bases). CDR3 sequence: CASSLSPGQENSPLHF. CDR3 in DNA: TGTGCCAGCAGCTTGAGTCCGGGACAAGAAAATTCACCCCTCCACTTT.